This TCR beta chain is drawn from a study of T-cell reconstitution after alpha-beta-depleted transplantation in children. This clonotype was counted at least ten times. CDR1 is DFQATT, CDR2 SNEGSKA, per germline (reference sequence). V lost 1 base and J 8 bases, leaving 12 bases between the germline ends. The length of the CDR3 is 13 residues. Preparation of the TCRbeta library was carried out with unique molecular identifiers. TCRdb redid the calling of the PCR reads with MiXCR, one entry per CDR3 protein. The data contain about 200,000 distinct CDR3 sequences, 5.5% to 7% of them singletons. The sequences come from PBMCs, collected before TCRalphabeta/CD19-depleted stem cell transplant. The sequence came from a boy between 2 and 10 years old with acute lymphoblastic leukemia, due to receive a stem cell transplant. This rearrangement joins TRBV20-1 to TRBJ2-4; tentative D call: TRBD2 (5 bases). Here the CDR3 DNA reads TGCAGTGCTAGAGGGGCGGGCTCAGACATTCAGTACTTC. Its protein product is CSARGAGSDIQYF.